These 3 T cell receptor beta chains came from one sample sequenced in a study of shared clonotypes between healthy human individuals. Here immunoSEQ multiplex PCR was the method, and the copy in TCRdb shows in-frame clones only, minus some. The sample yields about 2 million clones, 85% to 95% seen once. Input material: naive CD4+ T cells sorted from blood. The subset denotes: CD45RA+ positively selected. The receptors stem from a man between 18 and 29 years old in good health.

The rearrangement links TRBV7-2 to TRBJ2-3; weak D call: TRBD2 (6 bases). CDR1 and CDR2 from the germline V gene are SGHTA and FQGNSA. Trimming removed 7 bases from V and 0 bases from J, with 14 bases in between. This CDR3 has 15 residues. CDR3 sequence: CASTRAGISTDTQYF. In DNA, the CDR3 is TGTGCCAGCACGAGGGCGGGGATAAGCACAGATACGCAGTATTTT.

In this sample, this clone turned up once. The chain joins TRBV19 to TRBJ1-2, with D tentatively TRBD1 (6 bases). Trimming removed 6 bases at V and 5 bases at J, with 31 bases between. The CDR3 has 19 residues. Germline values: CDR1 LNHDA, CDR2 SQIVND (reference sequence). DNA for the CDR3: TGTGCCAGTAGCGCACCTATAGTATCCCCCGGGACATTCCATTATGGCTACACCTTC. Its protein product is CASSAPIVSPGTFHYGYTF.

The chain employs TRBV4-1 and TRBJ2-5, with unresolved D. The CDR3 is 14 residues long. V was clipped by 4 bases and J by 5 bases, with 14 bases between them. Looked up from germline, CDR1 is MGHRA and CDR2 is YSYEKL. CDR3 sequence (DNA): TGCGCCAGCAGCCTCTTCATCAAGCTGGAGACCCAGTACTTC. It specifies CASSLFIKLETQYF.